Following are 22 T cell receptor beta chains from one sample sequenced in a study of technical replicates of blood from a few donors. TCRdb's table, derived via immunoSEQ multiplex PCR, lists solely in-frame clones and lacks some. This table has around 89,000 clones, roughly 94% appearing once. The sample taken for sequencing was T cells isolated from PBMCs. The receptors derive from a human donor in good health.

The chain uses TRBV19 and TRBJ1-1, with a possible D match to TRBD1 (6 bases). This CDR3 is built from 16 residues. V was clipped by 3 bases and J by 6 bases, with 20 bases between them. CDR1 and CDR2 (germline): LNHDA, SQIVND (reference sequence). CDR3 sequence: CASSMPRMDRTSEAFF. The CDR3 DNA follows: TGTGCCAGTAGTATGCCCAGGATGGACAGAACTTCTGAAGCTTTCTTT.

The chain uses TRBV2 and TRBJ2-1; D not certain. CDR1 and CDR2 from the germline V gene are SNHLY and FYNNEI. CDR3 length: 10 residues. V lost 2 bases, J lost 11 bases, and 4 bases lay in between. CDR3 DNA: TGTGCCAGCAGTGAATTAAAGCAGTTCTTC. Protein: CASSELKQFF.

J is TRBJ2-2 and V is TRBV4-1; perhaps TRBD2 as D (7 bases). This CDR3 comprises 15 residues. Between the trimmed V and J ends, which lost 4 bases and 6 bases, there was a span of 15 bases. Germline CDR1 MGHRA, CDR2 YSYEKL. The CDR3, as DNA: TGCGCCAGCAGCCCCCCATTCGGGGGGCCCGGGGAGCTGTTTTTT. Protein: CASSPPFGGPGELFF.

The gene calls are TRBV28 and TRBJ2-7, with D perhaps matching TRBD1 (5 bases). The CDR3 length is 17 residues. Germline lookup yields CDR1 MDHEN and CDR2 SYDVKM. Trimming shortened V by 6 bases and J by 0 bases, and 21 bases separated the two germline ends. The CDR3 sequence is CASSLWGKTSISYEQYF. As DNA, the CDR3 is TGTGCCAGCAGCCTATGGGGCAAAACAAGTATCTCCTACGAGCAGTACTTC.

In nucleotides, the CDR3 is TGTGCCAGCAGTTACTCGCACAGTTTCAACTATGGCTACACCTTC. It codes for CASSYSHSFNYGYTF. The chain employs TRBV6-5 and TRBJ1-2; no clear D gene. The CDR3 length is 15 residues. CDR1 is MNHEY and CDR2 is SVGAGI in the germline V gene. Trimming stripped 0 bases from V and 2 bases from J, with 10 bases between.

This chain joins TRBV5-6 and TRBJ1-5, with a weak D call TRBD1 (5 bases). The CDR3 has 17 residues. The V end was cut by 4 bases, the J end by 0 bases, with 17 bases between. Germline V gene lookup returns CDR1 SGHDT and CDR2 YYEEEE. The CDR3 spells CASSRGGHKASNQPQHF. The CDR3 region has the DNA TGTGCCAGCAGCCGGGGGGGTCACAAAGCTAGCAATCAGCCCCAGCATTTT.

V is TRBV19 and J is TRBJ2-1, with D possibly TRBD1 on 6 matching bases. This CDR3 is 15 amino acids long. V was clipped by 9 bases and J by 5 bases, with 20 bases between them. Germline CDR1 LNHDA, CDR2 SQIVND (reference sequence). The CDR3 spells CASAHRAPLNNEQFF. CDR3 DNA: TGTGCCAGCGCCCACAGGGCTCCCTTAAACAATGAGCAGTTCTTC.

The rearrangement uses TRBV5-4 and TRBJ2-7, with 9 bases that match TRBD1. V lost 0 bases to trimming and J lost 4 bases; unmatched junction nucleotides: 2. CDR3 size: 14 residues. Germline V gene sequence: CDR1 SGHNT, CDR2 YYREEE (reference sequence). The DNA of the CDR3 is TGTGCCAGCAGCTTGGAACAGGGGGCTTACGAGCAGTACTTC. Protein: CASSLEQGAYEQYF.

In this sample, this clone turned up once. V is TRBV5-5 and J is TRBJ1-2; possible D gene TRBD1, 5 bases. Trimming cost V 4 bases and J 4 bases, with 14 bases left between them. This CDR3 comprises 14 residues. The V gene's germline CDR1 is SGHKS and CDR2 YYEKEE (reference sequence). CDR3 DNA: TGTGCCAGCAGCGACCGGGGGGGTCCCTATGGCTACACCTTC. Its protein is CASSDRGGPYGYTF.

The chain recombines TRBV27 with TRBJ2-5; 8 bases line up with TRBD2. The CDR3 is 15 residues long. Unmatched junction bases numbered 7, after V lost 2 bases and J lost 5 bases. Germline CDR1 is MNHEY and CDR2 is SMNVEV (reference sequence). CDR3 protein: CASSLVGGAVETQYF. In nucleotides, the CDR3 is TGTGCCAGCAGTTTAGTCGGGGGGGCGGTTGAGACCCAGTACTTC.

V gene TRBV6-5 combines with J gene TRBJ2-7; 8 bases are shared with TRBD1. The germline V gene encodes CDR1 MNHEY and CDR2 SVGAGI. V trimming: 6 bases; J trimming: 4 bases; junction bases outside the gene matches: 5. The CDR3 consists of 13 residues. CDR3 protein: CASSHGTGYEQYF. For the CDR3, the DNA is TGTGCCAGCAGCCATGGGACAGGATACGAGCAGTACTTC.

The chain is built from TRBV7-9 and TRBJ2-5; 14 bases are a match to TRBD2. The V gene end was trimmed by 6 bases and the J gene end by 2 bases; junction bases not matched to a gene: 11. Germline V gives CDR1 SEHNR, CDR2 FQNEAQ (reference sequence). This CDR3 region has 18 residues. CDR3 DNA sequence: TGTGCCAGCAGACCCGGACTAGCGGGGGGCCGCGGGCAAGAGACCCAGTACTTC. It encodes CASRPGLAGGRGQETQYF.

The chain couples TRBV28 to TRBJ2-2; TRBD1 aligns across 8 bases. The V segment lost 7 bases and the J segment 1 base; nucleotides outside the gene matches: 11. Germline loops: CDR1 MDHEN, CDR2 SYDVKM. The CDR3 covers 17 residues. CDR3 coding DNA: TGTGCCAGCACTTTGTACCAGGGACAGGAGAACACCGGGGAGCTGTTTTTT. Residues: CASTLYQGQENTGELFF.

The rearrangement links TRBV19 to TRBJ2-7, with D possibly being TRBD1 (5 bases). CDR3 length: 13 residues. V was clipped by 6 bases and J by 5 bases, with 14 bases between them. The germline V gene encodes CDR1 LNHDA and CDR2 SQIVND (reference sequence). The CDR3 reads CASRGQGNDEQYF. CDR3 DNA sequence: TGTGCCAGTAGAGGCCAGGGTAACGACGAGCAGTACTTC. The variable domain in full, with the rest retrieved from reference TRBV19 and TRBJ2-7, is DGGITQSPKYLFRKEGQNVTLSCEQNLNHDAMYWYRQDPGQGLRLIYYSQIVNDFQKGDIAEGYSVSREKKESFPLTVTSAQKNPTAFYLCASRGQGNDEQYFGPGTRLTVT.

J is TRBJ1-2 and V is TRBV19; possibly TRBD1 for D (5 bases). The germline CDR1 and CDR2 sequences are LNHDA and SQIVND (reference sequence). The CDR3 sequence is 14 residues long. Trimming took 3 bases from V and 4 from J, leaving 12 bases between them. CDR3 bases: TGTGCCAGTAGTATCCTCCAGGGTACCTATGGCTACACCTTC. Translated, it gives CASSILQGTYGYTF. The entire variable domain, with the rest obtained from reference TRBV19 and TRBJ1-2, is as follows: DGGITQSPKYLFRKEGQNVTLSCEQNLNHDAMYWYRQDPGQGLRLIYYSQIVNDFQKGDIAEGYSVSREKKESFPLTVTSAQKNPTAFYLCASSILQGTYGYTFGSGTRLTVV.

The chain has TRBV13 and TRBJ2-3, with 9 nucleotides matching TRBD1. From germline, CDR1 is PRHDT and CDR2 FYEKMQ (reference sequence). With V trimmed by 1 base and J by 0 bases, 8 bases remained unmatched. The CDR3 consists of 18 residues. CDR3 sequence reads: CASSLDAEGTGSTDTQYF. CDR3 bases: TGTGCCAGCAGCTTAGACGCGGAGGGGACAGGGAGCACAGATACGCAGTATTTT.

V usage is TRBV9 and J usage is TRBJ2-5; a possible D gene is TRBD2 (5 bases). The CDR3 spans 13 residues. V shed 1 base and J shed 3 bases, with 7 bases lying between them. Germline V CDR1 and CDR2: SGDLS, YYNGEE. CDR3 region: CASSVRGKETQYF. DNA for the CDR3: TGTGCCAGCAGCGTACGGGGTAAAGAGACCCAGTACTTC.

This clone appeared once. This chain uses TRBV5-4 with TRBJ1-2, with D possibly TRBD1 on 5 matching bases. The V gene lost 2 bases and the J gene lost 0 bases, with 14 bases spanning the gap. Germline V gives CDR1 SGHNT, CDR2 YYREEE (reference sequence). CDR3 length equals 16 residues. The CDR3 sequence is CASSLGGGAANYGYTF. In DNA, the CDR3 is TGTGCCAGCAGCTTAGGAGGAGGGGCCGCTAACTATGGCTACACCTTC.

V and J are TRBV10-1 and TRBJ2-2; D gene ambiguous. The V gene's germline CDR1 is WNHNN and CDR2 SYGVQD (reference sequence). The CDR3 covers 13 residues. Trimming shortened V by 2 bases and J by 2 bases, and 3 bases separated the two germline ends. In nucleotides, the CDR3 is TGCGCCAGCAGTGAGCTTAACACCGGGGAGCTGTTTTTT. It yields the protein CASSELNTGELFF.

V and J are TRBV5-6 and TRBJ1-1; 9 bases map to TRBD1. CDR1 is SGHDT and CDR2 is YYEEEE in the germline V gene. The length of the CDR3 is 15 residues. V shed 5 bases and J 6 bases; nucleotides not matched to a gene: 11. The CDR3: CASRFIRTGDAEAFF. The CDR3 DNA is TGTGCCAGCAGATTTATCCGGACAGGGGATGCTGAAGCTTTCTTT.

The chain carries TRBV6-1 and TRBJ2-1; no firm D call. Germline CDR1 reads MNHNS; CDR2 reads SASEGT. CDR3 length equals 12 residues. The ends were cut back, 6 bases at V and 3 bases at J, with 6 bases in the middle. CDR3 loop: CASRLSYNEQFF. The CDR3 DNA reads as TGTGCCAGCAGGTTGAGCTACAATGAGCAGTTCTTC.

The V and J genes are TRBV6-5 and TRBJ2-1; 7 nucleotides line up with TRBD1. The CDR3 contains 15 residues. CDR1 is MNHEY, CDR2 SVGAGI, per germline. Trimming took 4 bases from V and 4 from J; bases not matched to a gene: 7. The CDR3: CASSSTGVPYNEQFF. The CDR3 nucleotides are TGTGCCAGCAGTTCCACAGGGGTCCCATACAATGAGCAGTTCTTC.